This is a list of T cell receptor beta chains from one sample in a study of blood T cells in healthy people across ages. TCRdb used MiXCR to reprocess the 5' RACE reads, holding one entry per CDR3 protein. The sample lists about a million distinct CDR3 sequences, 35% to 40% seen once, with around 13% in the top ten. Sequencing was performed on blood. All receptors derive from a young man in good health. Each CDR3 is given with its conserved first and last residue. Fields, in order: V gene, clone size, CDR3 protein. Clone size is not always given. Where it is, it says once, few, many or a class for expanded clones.

TRBV20-1	-	CSARPISGGPDTQYF
TRBV20-1	few	CSASRLAGASDEQFF
TRBV7-2	few	CASSPMRQGAGYTF
TRBV7-9	-	CASSLTTGSADTQYF
TRBV9	few	CASTRMTGTGEYGYTF
TRBV7-8	-	CASSLGRVGNEQYF
TRBV28	-	CASRGTDRNTGELFF
TRBV10-3	few	CAISDGQGGTEAFF
TRBV7-9	-	CASSLAGGVGEAFF
TRBV20-1	many	CSARGGNTDTQYF
TRBV5-5	-	CASSFRGTSGSQRYF
TRBV28	few	CASSLNGSSYEQYF
TRBV7-3	-	CASSLTNTVDTQYF
TRBV6-6	-	CASSWPMVSNTDTQYF
TRBV18	few	CASSLDRGSQPQHF
TRBV4-3	-	CASSQEKGWDSPLHF
TRBV4-3	-	CASSQDRSVYQPQHF
TRBV2	-	CAGSEALGESEAFF
TRBV20-1	-	CSARSPSSPDTQYF
TRBV2	many	CASSPELLGEQYF
TRBV4-3	-	CASSQEGNGYTF
TRBV12-3/TRBV12-4	-	CASSLIAGTDASTDTQYF
TRBV13	-	CASSVDVGGGALNSYNEQYF
TRBV7-3	-	CASSSKRTSGSQDEQFF
TRBV29-1	-	CSVGQGTEAFF
TRBV4-1	-	CASSQEERGGLNEQYF
TRBV4-3	few	CASSQGWRQENEKLFF
TRBV10-3	-	CAISKTDRRYGYTF
TRBV20-1	-	CSASPYYGGGNTEAFF
TRBV7-9	many	CASSFRTQEKLFF
TRBV4-1	few	CASSQDRSGSPNEKLFF
TRBV20-1	once	CSATVGPLNTEAFF
TRBV7-3	-	CASSLQQSTEAFF
TRBV6-5	few	CASSSLQTGPSGYTF
TRBV6-5	few	CASSRLNGEQYF
TRBV5-1	-	CASSLGLQGYGYTF
TRBV29-1	-	CSVPGQSPNSGANVLTF
TRBV10-3	few	CAISETQDHYGYTF
TRBV7-2	few	CASSLSEVSEAFF
TRBV15	-	CATSGSIIQEAQYF
TRBV20-1	-	CSARESGTEAFF
TRBV6-2/TRBV6-3	few	CASRDSIYEQYF
TRBV10-3	few	CAISESASGGSTDTQYF
TRBV4-3	-	CASSQSTGGPQYF
TRBV28	once	CASSVRDRNDYTF
TRBV5-1	-	CASSLNPGRNTGELFF
TRBV12-3/TRBV12-4	-	CASSPGYGEKLFF
TRBV7-2	-	CASSLRGGNTGELFF
TRBV9	-	CASSIDGFNEKLFF
TRBV6-5	-	CASSPGIHKLPYEQYF
TRBV20-1	few	CSASLSAGGGTDTQYF
TRBV10-3	-	CAIRGGSRGYTF
TRBV5-1	few	CASSPGEDGYNSPLHF
TRBV6-1	-	CASLDTGAGGHPSDEQFF